This T cell receptor beta chain was captured in a study of identical twins. The CDR3 is made up of 13 amino acids. The V gene's germline CDR1 is SGHRS and CDR2 YFSETQ. The germline V and J ends were trimmed by 8 bases and 3 bases, with 14 bases remaining between them. TCRdb ran MiXCR on the 5' RACE reads and lists one entry per CDR3 protein. The sample has hundreds of thousands of distinct CDR3 sequences; roughly 26% are singletons. The sample was also linked to a second study, of T cells expressing NK-cell markers.

The chain has TRBV5-1 and TRBJ2-5; no clear D gene. The source is a young woman in good health. Sequenced sample: CD4+ T cells sorted from blood. The CDR3 coding sequence is TGCGCCAGTCACTCGGCCCCGAAAGAGACCCAGTACTTC. Amino acid sequence: CASHSAPKETQYF.